The 20 T cell receptor beta chains below come from one sample, sequenced in a study of control samples from healthy donors and cancer patients. Repertoires were generated with immunoSEQ multiplex PCR, while TCRdb's copy carries only in-frame clones and drops some. The sample records about 94,000 clones, about nine tenths being singletons. Input material: blood. The receptors derive from a woman under 30 in good health.

The chain couples TRBV5-4 to TRBJ1-2; TRBD1 matches 11 bases. J lost 3 bases, V lost 5 bases, and 0 bases had no gene match. The CDR3 has 13 amino acids. Germline CDR1 reads SGHNT; CDR2 reads YYREEE (reference sequence). This CDR3 reads CASRDRGHYGYTF. Here the CDR3 DNA reads TGTGCCAGCAGGGACAGGGGGCACTATGGCTACACCTTC. The whole variable domain, filled in from reference TRBV5-4 and TRBJ1-2, reads ETGVTQSPTHLIKTRGQQVTLRCSSQSGHNTVSWYQQALGQGPQFIFQYYREEENGRGNFPPRFSGLQFPNYSSELNVNALELDDSALYLCASRDRGHYGYTFGSGTRLTVV.

The J gene is TRBJ1-2, the V gene TRBV2; no definite D call. This CDR3 comprises 15 residues. V was trimmed by 6 bases and J by 3 bases, leaving 17 bases between them. Germline V gives CDR1 SNHLY, CDR2 FYNNEI. The CDR3 protein is CASRSLSLRDYGYTF. The CDR3 DNA reads as TGTGCCAGCAGATCACTCAGCCTTAGGGACTATGGCTACACCTTC.

The chain uses TRBV5-5 and TRBJ2-1, with D possibly being TRBD1 (6 bases). Looked up from germline, CDR1 is SGHKS and CDR2 is YYEKEE (reference sequence). The CDR3 consists of 13 residues. The ends were cut back, 3 bases at V and 4 bases at J, with 8 bases in the middle. The CDR3 DNA reads as TGTGCCAGCAGCTCACAGGGTTACAATGAGCAGTTCTTC. Its translation is CASSSQGYNEQFF.

The chain links TRBV3-1 (or the pseudogene TRBV3-2) to TRBJ2-1, with unresolved D. The germline gives CDR1 LGHDT, CDR2 YNNKEL (reference sequence). V was trimmed by 6 bases and J by 4 bases, leaving 16 bases between them. This CDR3 comprises 15 residues. The CDR3 coding sequence is TGTGCCAGCAGTCTAACTTATAGCATTTACAATGAGCAGTTCTTC. Translation gives CASSLTYSIYNEQFF.

The rearrangement uses TRBV14 and TRBJ2-1; D may correspond to TRBD1 or TRBD2 (5 bases each). The V and J ends lost 3 bases and 8 bases respectively, with 11 bases between them. Per the germline V gene, CDR1 is SGHDN and CDR2 is FVKESK. This CDR3 region has 13 residues. CDR3 protein: CASSQGRRDEQFF. DNA for the CDR3: TGTGCCAGCAGCCAGGGACGTCGGGATGAGCAGTTCTTC.

V is TRBV6-5 and J is TRBJ2-2; possible D gene TRBD1, 6 bases. The V gene lost 4 bases and the J gene lost 0 bases, with 9 bases spanning the gap. Germline CDR1 is MNHEY and CDR2 is SVGAGI. This CDR3 is built from 15 residues. The CDR3 DNA is TGTGCCAGCAGTTCACAGGGTACGAACACCGGGGAGCTGTTTTTT. This translates into CASSSQGTNTGELFF.

The V and J genes are TRBV6-5 and TRBJ2-3; D possibly uses TRBD1 or TRBD2 (5 bases each). The CDR3 spans 12 residues. Germline-derived CDR1 and CDR2 are MNHEY and SVGAGI. Trimming left V 11 bases short and J 2 bases short, with 11 bases between. The CDR3 region is CAVGGDTDTQYF. DNA for the CDR3: TGTGCCGTTGGGGGAGACACAGATACGCAGTATTTT.

V and J are TRBV6-5 and TRBJ2-2, with D maybe TRBD1 (6 bases). The CDR3 covers 15 residues. Trimming took off 4 bases at V and 0 bases at J, with 9 bases between the two ends. The germline V gene has CDR1 MNHEY and CDR2 SVGAGI. The CDR3 reads CASSFDRSNTGELFF. The CDR3 coding sequence is TGTGCCAGCAGTTTCGACAGGTCGAACACCGGGGAGCTGTTTTTT.

The chain uses TRBV9 and TRBJ2-2; 9 positions agree with TRBD2. Germline CDR1 SGDLS, CDR2 YYNGEE. This CDR3 spans 18 amino acids. With 1 base clipped from V and 4 bases from J, the junction kept 11 bases outside the gene matches. CDR3 DNA: TGTGCCAGCAGCGTAATCCGGTTAGCGGGGGTTGGCACCGGGGAGCTGTTTTTT. Translating it yields CASSVIRLAGVGTGELFF. The full variable domain, its missing parts supplied by reference TRBV9 and TRBJ2-2, is DSGVTQTPKHLITATGQRVTLRCSPRSGDLSVYWYQQSLDQGLQFLIQYYNGEERAKGNILERFSAQQFPDLHSELNLSSLELGDSALYFCASSVIRLAGVGTGELFFGEGSRLTVL.

The chain couples TRBV2 to TRBJ2-2; D is perhaps TRBD2 (6 bases). With 7 bases removed from V and 4 bases from J, the gap between germline ends came to 16 bases. The CDR3 runs to 15 residues. Germline V lookup: CDR1 SNHLY, CDR2 FYNNEI. The CDR3: CASIPGLNFTGELFF. The DNA for the CDR3 is TGTGCCAGCATTCCGGGACTCAATTTCACCGGGGAGCTGTTTTTT.

The chain employs TRBV27 and TRBJ1-5, with unresolved D. Germline CDR1 MNHEY, CDR2 SMNVEV (reference sequence). The CDR3 is 14 amino acids. Trimming shortened V by 5 bases and J by 4 bases, and 12 bases separated the two germline ends. The CDR3 protein is CASSPGRRNQPQHF. The CDR3 DNA reads TGTGCCAGCAGTCCCGGCAGGAGGAATCAGCCCCAGCATTTT.

The chain joins TRBV5-4 to TRBJ2-7; D uncertain. CDR3 length: 13 amino acids. Trimming cost V 0 bases and J 6 bases, with 10 bases left between them. Looked up from germline, CDR1 is SGHNT and CDR2 is YYREEE (reference sequence). CDR3 sequence (DNA): TGTGCCAGCAGCTTGGCTCCAGAGGCCGAGCAGTACTTC. Translated: CASSLAPEAEQYF.

This chain links TRBV13 with TRBJ2-5; D unclear. Trimming cost V 6 bases and J 0 bases, with 17 bases left between them. The V gene's germline CDR1 is PRHDT and CDR2 FYEKMQ (reference sequence). The CDR3 sequence is 16 residues long. The CDR3 DNA follows: TGTGCCAGCAGTGCCGTGGAGACCGGGTACCAAGAGACCCAGTACTTC. Translation gives CASSAVETGYQETQYF. The full variable domain, completed using reference TRBV13 and TRBJ2-5, is AAGVIQSPRHLIKEKRETATLKCYPIPRHDTVYWYQQGPGQDPQFLISFYEKMQSDKGSIPDRFSAQQFSDYHSELNMSSLELGDSALYFCASSAVETGYQETQYFGPGTRLLVL.

The chain links TRBV7-8 to TRBJ2-5; 8 nucleotides line up with TRBD1. V was clipped by 3 bases and J by 3 bases; unmatched bases: 3. The CDR3 runs 14 residues. The V gene's germline CDR1 is SGHVS and CDR2 FQNEAQ. The CDR3 is CASSLGTGEETQYF. The CDR3 nucleotides are TGTGCCAGCAGCTTGGGGACAGGAGAAGAGACCCAGTACTTC.

The chain couples TRBV6-5 to TRBJ1-1; the D gene is possibly TRBD1 (6 bases). Trimming left V 4 bases short and J 10 bases short, with 13 bases between. The CDR3 runs 12 residues. Per the germline V gene, CDR1 is MNHEY and CDR2 is SVGAGI. The CDR3 bases are TGTGCCAGCAGTTCGTCCGGGGGGCTAGCTTTCTTT. Its translation is CASSSSGGLAFF.

The chain combines TRBV5-1 with TRBJ2-2; 10 positions match TRBD1. This CDR3 is built from 15 residues. V shed 3 bases and J 4 bases; nucleotides not matched to a gene: 3. CDR1 is SGHRS and CDR2 is YFSETQ in the germline V gene. CDR3 nucleotides: TGCGCCAGCAGCTCCGGACAGGGGGTCACCGGGGAGCTGTTTTTT. It codes for CASSSGQGVTGELFF. The whole variable domain, remainder taken from reference TRBV5-1 and TRBJ2-2, is KAGVTQTPRYLIKTRGQQVTLSCSPISGHRSVSWYQQTPGQGLQFLFEYFSETQRNKGNFPGRFSGRQFSNSRSEMNVSTLELGDSALYLCASSSGQGVTGELFFGEGSRLTVL.

This clone was counted a single time. The chain carries TRBV6-2 or TRBV6-3 and TRBJ2-3; 8 nucleotides line up with TRBD1. Germline-derived CDR1 and CDR2 are MNHEY and SVGEGT. Germline trimming cut 6 bases from V and 0 bases from J; bases unmatched to any gene: 8. The CDR3 sequence is 16 residues long. The CDR3 spells CASSPRDRLSTDTQYF. The DNA of the CDR3 is TGTGCCAGCAGCCCCAGGGACAGGCTGAGCACAGATACGCAGTATTTT.

The CDR3, as DNA: TGTGCCAGCAGCCAAGGGGACCCCCGGGACGGCCTCTCTGGGGCCAACGTCCTGACTTTC. It codes for CASSQGDPRDGLSGANVLTF. The chain joins TRBV14 to TRBJ2-6; D tentatively reads TRBD1 or TRBD2 (5 bases each). The CDR3 loop spans 20 amino acids. Trimming took off 1 base at V and 0 bases at J, with 19 bases between the two ends. The germline V gene has CDR1 SGHDN and CDR2 FVKESK.

The rearrangement uses TRBV5-6 and TRBJ2-2; TRBD1 matches 7 bases. The V gene end was trimmed by 3 bases and the J gene end by 2 bases; junction bases not matched to a gene: 4. In germline, CDR1 is SGHDT, CDR2 YYEEEE. CDR3 length equals 15 residues. CDR3 sequence reads: CASSSGQANTGELFF. CDR3 nucleotide sequence: TGTGCCAGCAGCTCCGGACAGGCTAACACCGGGGAGCTGTTTTTT.

The chain employs TRBV6-5 and TRBJ1-5; D is possibly TRBD1 (5 bases). The CDR3 consists of 14 residues. The germline V gene encodes CDR1 MNHEY and CDR2 SVGAGI. V was shortened by 7 bases and J by 7 bases, with 17 bases between the two germline ends. CDR3 in amino acids: CASTDPGGWQPQHF. The CDR3 DNA sequence: TGTGCCAGCACCGACCCGGGGGGTTGGCAGCCCCAGCATTTT.